This T cell receptor (beta chain) was profiled in a study of T cell repertoires in cytomegalovirus infection. Study at large: Carrying CMV and the relevant HLA type showed in public TCR beta signatures.

V was cut by 6 bases and J by 5 bases, with 17 bases left in between. The CDR3 consists of 15 residues. Looked up from germline, CDR1 is MNHEY and CDR2 is SMNVEV (reference sequence). TCRdb independently ran MiXCR on the reads; one entry per CDR3 protein. The data hold 300,000 to 400,000 distinct CDR3 sequences, with 15% to 20% observed a single time. The chain links TRBV27 to TRBJ2-1, with unresolved D. This receptor was taken from a human donor in good health (CMV status not recorded). Some clones in this sample may be carry-over from other donors' samples. Sample: PBMCs. CDR3 sequence reads: CASRASWGLNNEQFF. CDR3 nucleotides: TGTGCCAGCAGGGCGTCTTGGGGTTTAAACAATGAGCAGTTCTTC.